This T cell receptor beta chain was sequenced for a study of shared clonotypes between healthy human individuals. Study-wide findings and caveats: Rarefaction analysis demonstrated incomplete sorted-subset sequencing notwithstanding large depth.

This clone was detected only once. Its cognate antigen is unknown. TCRdb keeps only in-frame clones here, not all; method: immunoSEQ multiplex PCR. The sample lists around 1.9 million clones; 85% to 95% were seen once. As defined, naive CD8 cells were CD45RO-negative and positively selected for CCR7, with terminally differentiated effector memory CD45RA+ cells excluded. The CDR3 has 18 residues. The J segment lost 4 bases and the V segment lost 11 bases, leaving 21 bases of the junction unmatched. Germline V lookup: CDR1 SNHLY, CDR2 FYNNEI. The rearrangement joins TRBV2 to TRBJ2-2, with 8 positions matching TRBD2. This clonotype originated in a man aged 18 to 30 in good health. Some clones in this sample may be carry-over from other donors' samples. Specimen: naive CD8+ T cells from PBMCs. This chain's CDR3 is CAVPLAGLNHRGTGELFF. DNA of the CDR3: TGTGCCGTGCCTTTAGCGGGGCTAAACCATCGGGGCACCGGGGAGCTGTTTTTT.